This entry concerns a single TCR beta chain. The antigen is not known. The CDR3 has 19 amino acids. Losses at the gene ends were 6 bases for V and 4 bases for J; bases not matched to a gene: 19. Germline V gene data show CDR1 as SQVTM and CDR2 as ANQGSEA. This sample is part of a study of T-cell memory formation after mild COVID-19. General study points: CD4+ contracting clones were found mainly in CM and EM, and CD8+ ones in EMRA.

5'RACE primed at constant segments yielded TCR alpha and TCR beta cDNA libraries bearing sample barcodes and UMIs. TCRdb analysed the 5' RACE reads with MiXCR anew, one entry per CDR3 protein. The table shows roughly 620,000 distinct CDR3 sequences, with approximately 19% occurring only once. Sequences were obtained from PBMCs or a T cell subset sorted from them (not recorded which). The rearrangement joins TRBV29-1 to TRBJ2-1; 12 bases fit TRBD1. This sequence was found in an adult woman who had mild COVID-19 (a few samples of this study predate the infection). Cell type and time point are not known. The chain's CDR3 is CSVGSRLGTGGGFYNEQFF. Written as DNA, the CDR3 is TGCAGCGTCGGAAGTAGGTTAGGGACAGGGGGCGGATTTTACAATGAGCAGTTCTTC.